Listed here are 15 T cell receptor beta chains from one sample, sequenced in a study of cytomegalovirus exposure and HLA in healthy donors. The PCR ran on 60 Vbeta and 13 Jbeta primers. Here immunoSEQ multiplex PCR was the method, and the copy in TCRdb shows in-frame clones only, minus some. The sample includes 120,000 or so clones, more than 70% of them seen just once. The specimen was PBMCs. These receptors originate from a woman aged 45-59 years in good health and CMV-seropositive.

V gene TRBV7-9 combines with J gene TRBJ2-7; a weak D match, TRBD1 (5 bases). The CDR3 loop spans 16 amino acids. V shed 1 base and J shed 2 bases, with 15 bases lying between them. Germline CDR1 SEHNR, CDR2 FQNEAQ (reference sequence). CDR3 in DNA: TGTGCCAGCAGCTTAGATGTCGGGCAGGGAACCTACGAGCAGTACTTC. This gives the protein CASSLDVGQGTYEQYF. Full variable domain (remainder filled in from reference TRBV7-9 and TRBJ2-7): DTGVSQNPRHKITKRGQNVTFRCDPISEHNRLYWYRQTLGQGPEFLTYFQNEAQLEKSRLLSDRFSAERPKGSFSTLEIQRTEQGDSAMYLCASSLDVGQGTYEQYFGPGTRLTVT.

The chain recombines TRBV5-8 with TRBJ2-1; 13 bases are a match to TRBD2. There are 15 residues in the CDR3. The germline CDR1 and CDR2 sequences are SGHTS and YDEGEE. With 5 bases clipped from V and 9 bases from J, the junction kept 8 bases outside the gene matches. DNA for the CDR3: TGTGCCAGCAGTTTGACTAGCGGGGGGTTTAGTGAGCAGTTCTTC. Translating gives CASSLTSGGFSEQFF. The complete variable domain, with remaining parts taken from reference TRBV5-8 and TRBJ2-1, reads EAGVTQSPTHLIKTRGQQATLRCSPISGHTSVYWYQQALGLGLQFLLWYDEGEERNRGNFPPRFSGRQFPNYSSELNVNALELEDSALYLCASSLTSGGFSEQFFGPGTRLTVL.

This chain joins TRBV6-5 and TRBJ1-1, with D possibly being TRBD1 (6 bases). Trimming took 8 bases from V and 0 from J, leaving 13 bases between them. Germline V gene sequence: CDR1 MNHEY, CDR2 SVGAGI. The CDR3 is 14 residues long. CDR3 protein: CASFPGVMNTEAFF. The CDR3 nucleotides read TGTGCCAGCTTTCCAGGGGTGATGAACACTGAAGCTTTCTTT.

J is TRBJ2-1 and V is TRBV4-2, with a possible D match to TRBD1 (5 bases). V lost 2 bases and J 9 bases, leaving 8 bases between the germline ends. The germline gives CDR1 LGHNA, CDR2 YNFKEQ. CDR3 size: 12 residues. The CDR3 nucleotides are TGTGCCAGCAGCCAACCTAGGGGTGAGCAGTTCTTC. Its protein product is CASSQPRGEQFF.

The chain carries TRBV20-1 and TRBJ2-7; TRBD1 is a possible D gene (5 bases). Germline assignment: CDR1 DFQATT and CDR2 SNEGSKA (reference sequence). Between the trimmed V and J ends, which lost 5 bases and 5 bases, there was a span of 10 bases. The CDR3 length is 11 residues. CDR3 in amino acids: CSAQGRDEQYF. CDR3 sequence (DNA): TGCAGTGCTCAAGGCAGGGACGAGCAGTACTTC.

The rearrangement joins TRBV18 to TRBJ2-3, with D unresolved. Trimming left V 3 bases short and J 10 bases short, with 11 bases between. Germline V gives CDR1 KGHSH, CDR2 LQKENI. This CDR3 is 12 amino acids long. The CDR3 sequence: CASSPGLLAQYF. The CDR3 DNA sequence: TGTGCCAGCTCACCCGGTCTTTTGGCGCAGTATTTT.

DNA of the CDR3: TGTGCCAGCCGGGGGACGTTCGCGAACACCGGGGAGCTGTTTTTT. It codes for CASRGTFANTGELFF. The chain has TRBV7-9 and TRBJ2-2, with a possible D match to TRBD2 (6 bases). The CDR3 extends over 15 amino acids. Germline loops: CDR1 SEHNR, CDR2 FQNEAQ (reference sequence). Trimming pared 8 bases from V and 0 bases from J, leaving 13 bases between.

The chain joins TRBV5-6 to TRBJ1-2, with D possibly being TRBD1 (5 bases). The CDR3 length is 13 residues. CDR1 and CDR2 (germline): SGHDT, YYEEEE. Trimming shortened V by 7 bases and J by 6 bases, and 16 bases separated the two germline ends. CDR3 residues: CASVPLGQDGYTF. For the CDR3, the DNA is TGTGCCAGCGTGCCCCTGGGGCAGGATGGCTACACCTTC.

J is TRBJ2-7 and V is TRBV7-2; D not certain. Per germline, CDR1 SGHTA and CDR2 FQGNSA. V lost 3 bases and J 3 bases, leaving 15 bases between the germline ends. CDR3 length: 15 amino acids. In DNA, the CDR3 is TGTGCCAGCAGCTTGGCAGGTTCTGGAATCTACGAGCAGTACTTC. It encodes CASSLAGSGIYEQYF.

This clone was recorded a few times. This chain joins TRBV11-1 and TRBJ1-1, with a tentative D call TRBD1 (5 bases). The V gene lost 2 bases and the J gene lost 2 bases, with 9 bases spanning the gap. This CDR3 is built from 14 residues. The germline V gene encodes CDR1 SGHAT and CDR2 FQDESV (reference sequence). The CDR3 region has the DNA TGTGCCAGCAGCTTATGGGGCCGTAACACTGAAGCTTTCTTT. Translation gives CASSLWGRNTEAFF.

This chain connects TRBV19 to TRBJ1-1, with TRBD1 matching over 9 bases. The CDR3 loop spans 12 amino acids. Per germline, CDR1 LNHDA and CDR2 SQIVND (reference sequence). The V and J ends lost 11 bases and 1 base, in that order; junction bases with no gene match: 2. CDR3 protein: CALDRGNTEAFF. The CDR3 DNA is TGTGCCTTGGACAGGGGGAACACTGAAGCTTTCTTT.

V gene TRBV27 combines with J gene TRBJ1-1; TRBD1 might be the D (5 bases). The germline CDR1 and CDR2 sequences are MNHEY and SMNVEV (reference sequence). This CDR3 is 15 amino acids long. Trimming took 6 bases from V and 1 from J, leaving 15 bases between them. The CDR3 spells CASRNGGSGNTEAFF. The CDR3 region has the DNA TGTGCCAGCAGAAACGGGGGGTCGGGGAACACTGAAGCTTTCTTT.

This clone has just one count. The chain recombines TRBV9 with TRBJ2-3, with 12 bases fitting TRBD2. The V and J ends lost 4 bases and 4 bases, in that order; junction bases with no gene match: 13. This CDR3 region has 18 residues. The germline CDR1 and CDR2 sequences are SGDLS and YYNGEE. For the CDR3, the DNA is TGTGCCAGCAGCTCAGGACTAGCGGGGATGTATGGTGCAGATACGCAGTATTTT. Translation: CASSSGLAGMYGADTQYF. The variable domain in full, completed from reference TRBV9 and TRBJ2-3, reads DSGVTQTPKHLITATGQRVTLRCSPRSGDLSVYWYQQSLDQGLQFLIQYYNGEERAKGNILERFSAQQFPDLHSELNLSSLELGDSALYFCASSSGLAGMYGADTQYFGPGTRLTVL.

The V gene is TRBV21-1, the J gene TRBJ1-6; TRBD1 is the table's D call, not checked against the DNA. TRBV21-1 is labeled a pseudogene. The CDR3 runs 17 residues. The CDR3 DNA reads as TGTGCCAGCAGCTCCGGGAAAATCGGGACAGATAATTCACCCCTCCACTTT. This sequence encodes CASSSGKIGTDNSPLHF.

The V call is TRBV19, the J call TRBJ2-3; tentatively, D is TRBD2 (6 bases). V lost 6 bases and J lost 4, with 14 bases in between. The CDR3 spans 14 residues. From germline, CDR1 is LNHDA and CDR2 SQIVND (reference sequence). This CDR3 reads CASSLLASPDTQYF. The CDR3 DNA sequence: TGTGCCAGTAGCCTCCTAGCGAGCCCAGATACGCAGTATTTT.